Listed below are T cell receptor beta chains from one sample, sequenced in a study of shared clonotypes between healthy human individuals. The repertoire was sequenced with immunoSEQ multiplex PCR; TCRdb's copy has only in-frame clones and lacks some. The profile shows some 630,000 clones, approximately 96% of them singletons. Sequenced input: naive CD8+ T cells sorted from blood. The origin of the receptors is a woman aged 30 to 39 in good health. The CDR3 runs from the conserved cysteine through the conserved F or W. Fields, in order: D gene, clone size, J gene, CDR3 length, V gene, CDR3 DNA, CDR3 protein. A D gene is named only where the DNA matches it firmly. A clone size is listed for some rows: how often the clone was seen (once, few, many), or a class if it is expanded.

d_gene: TRBD1
abundance: -
j_gene: TRBJ1-2
len: 13
v_gene: TRBV6-5
CDR3nt: TGTGCCAGCAGTTATGCCCAGGGGGACGGCTACACCTTC
CDR3aa: CASSYAQGDGYTF

d_gene: -
abundance: -
j_gene: TRBJ2-2
len: 14
v_gene: TRBV5-1
CDR3nt: TGCGCCAGCAGCTTGAGACAGGCCACCGGGGAGCTGTTTTTT
CDR3aa: CASSLRQATGELFF

d_gene: -
abundance: -
j_gene: TRBJ2-1
len: 15
v_gene: TRBV19
CDR3nt: TGTGCCAGTACCTTCGTGGGAGCGTTGGGGAATGAGCAGTTCTTC
CDR3aa: CASTFVGALGNEQFF

d_gene: TRBD2
abundance: -
j_gene: TRBJ2-7
len: 15
v_gene: TRBV11-2
CDR3nt: TGTGCCAGCAGCTTAGTATGGGCGGGAGGGATCGAGCAGTACTTC
CDR3aa: CASSLVWAGGIEQYF

d_gene: -
abundance: -
j_gene: TRBJ1-1
len: 14
v_gene: TRBV27
CDR3nt: TGTGCCAGCAGTTTACCCGGGGCCCGCACTGAAGCTTTCTTT
CDR3aa: CASSLPGARTEAFF

d_gene: -
abundance: few
j_gene: TRBJ1-1
len: 13
v_gene: TRBV25-1
CDR3nt: TGTGCCAGCAGTGAGAGGGGAATTGCTGAAGCTTTCTTT
CDR3aa: CASSERGIAEAFF

d_gene: -
abundance: -
j_gene: TRBJ2-3
len: 17
v_gene: TRBV18
CDR3nt: TGTGCCAGCTCACTGCCAGGAGAAACCGGACCCACAGATACGCAGTATTTT
CDR3aa: CASSLPGETGPTDTQYF

d_gene: -
abundance: -
j_gene: TRBJ1-2
len: 14
v_gene: TRBV4-1
CDR3nt: TGCGCCAGCAGCCATACCGGGGGAGGTGGAGGCTACACCTTC
CDR3aa: CASSHTGGGGGYTF

d_gene: -
abundance: -
j_gene: TRBJ2-2
len: 12
v_gene: TRBV11-3
CDR3nt: TGTGCCAGCAGCTTAGGGTCCGGGGAGCTGTTTTTT
CDR3aa: CASSLGSGELFF

d_gene: -
abundance: -
j_gene: TRBJ1-4
len: 13
v_gene: TRBV30
CDR3nt: TGTGCCTGGAGTCATGGGGAGTCTGAAAAACTGTTTTTT
CDR3aa: CAWSHGESEKLFF

d_gene: -
abundance: -
j_gene: TRBJ2-2
len: 16
v_gene: TRBV7-8
CDR3nt: TGTGCCAGCAGTTTCCACTCTAGCGCCTCCACCGGGGAGCTGTTTTTT
CDR3aa: CASSFHSSASTGELFF